What follows are 8 T cell receptor beta chains derived from one specimen sequenced in a study of blood T cell repertoires in COVID-19. This table comes from immunoSEQ multiplex PCR, and its TCRdb copy is limited to in-frame clones, with some not included. The table has roughly 220,000 clones, around 80% seen once. Source material: peripheral blood. Receptors were obtained from a young man with active or convalescent COVID-19.

The chain links TRBV28 to TRBJ2-5; 9 bases are shared with TRBD1. The CDR3 has 13 amino acids. Germline V gene lookup returns CDR1 MDHEN and CDR2 SYDVKM. V was clipped by 6 bases and J by 4 bases; unmatched bases: 3. The CDR3 DNA reads TGTGCCAGCAGAGACAGGGGGTCAGAGACCCAGTACTTC. Protein: CASRDRGSETQYF. The full variable domain, in which reference TRBV28 and TRBJ2-5 provide the parts outside the CDR3, is DVKVTQSSRYLVKRTGEKVFLECVQDMDHENMFWYRQDPGLGLRLIYFSYDVKMKEKGDIPEGYSVSREKKERFSLILESASTNQTSMYLCASRDRGSETQYFGPGTRLLVL.

The chain recombines TRBV4-1 with TRBJ2-7; 10 bases match TRBD2. The V gene's germline CDR1 is MGHRA and CDR2 YSYEKL. V gave up 1 base and J gave up 5 bases; unmatched junction bases: 5. CDR3 length: 15 residues. The CDR3 nucleotides are TGCGCCAGCAGCCAAGTAGGTCTAGCGGGAGACGAGCAGTACTTC. It translates to CASSQVGLAGDEQYF.

The rearrangement uses TRBV4-2 and TRBJ1-3; no clear D. The CDR3 covers 17 residues. V dropped 1 base and J dropped 1 base, with 14 bases sitting between them. Germline V gene lookup returns CDR1 LGHNA and CDR2 YNFKEQ. The CDR3 spells CASSQVKYRESGNTIYF. For the CDR3, the DNA is TGTGCCAGCAGCCAAGTCAAGTACCGGGAGTCTGGAAACACCATATATTTT.

The chain carries TRBV14 and TRBJ1-1; TRBD1 matches 8 bases. Germline CDR1 is SGHDN and CDR2 is FVKESK. The CDR3 totals 16 residues. The V and J ends lost 4 bases and 3 bases, in that order; junction bases with no gene match: 10. CDR3: CASSPTDRGGHTEAFF. The CDR3 nucleotides are TGTGCCAGCAGCCCAACTGACAGGGGAGGGCACACTGAAGCTTTCTTT.

The chain carries TRBV6-1 and TRBJ2-6, with 10 positions matching TRBD1. CDR3 length: 18 residues. Germline V gene sequence: CDR1 MNHNS, CDR2 SASEGT. V was clipped by 2 bases and J by 4 bases; unmatched bases: 8. The CDR3 spells CASSEIRQGAAGANVLTF. The CDR3 DNA reads as TGTGCCAGCAGTGAAATCAGACAGGGGGCGGCCGGGGCCAACGTCCTGACTTTC.

The V and J genes are TRBV5-1 and TRBJ1-6; tentatively, D is TRBD1 (5 bases). CDR3 length: 16 amino acids. V was pared by 7 bases and J by 0 bases, with 14 bases between. Per the germline V gene, CDR1 is SGHRS and CDR2 is YFSETQ. DNA of the CDR3: TGCGCCAGCCGGCCAGGGTGGGACTCCTATAATTCACCCCTCCACTTT. Translating it yields CASRPGWDSYNSPLHF.

The rearrangement joins TRBV4-3 to TRBJ1-4, with TRBD1 matching 9 bases. Germline assignment: CDR1 LGHNA and CDR2 YSLEER. The trim removed 3 bases at V and 10 bases at J, leaving 12 bases unmatched. The CDR3 covers 16 residues. The chain's CDR3 is CASSQKSGQGWSKLFF. As DNA, the CDR3 is TGCGCCAGCAGCCAGAAATCCGGACAGGGGTGGTCAAAACTGTTTTTT.

The chain employs TRBV5-5 and TRBJ2-7, with TRBD2 as a possible D gene (7 bases). V was shortened by 3 bases and J by 4 bases, with 14 bases between the two germline ends. The length of the CDR3 is 14 residues. Germline V gene sequence: CDR1 SGHKS, CDR2 YYEKEE (reference sequence). This CDR3 is CASSWGGAAYEQYF. In DNA, the CDR3 is TGTGCCAGCAGCTGGGGGGGCGCGGCTTACGAGCAGTACTTC.